This T cell receptor beta chain was retrieved from a study of shared clonotypes between healthy human individuals. About the research overall: CD8 memory received one plate per donor, CD8 naive two, CD4 memory three and CD4 naive three.

The method was immunoSEQ multiplex PCR; TCRdb's version includes in-frame clones alone and lacks a portion of them. Of hundreds of thousands of clones listed, 95% to 96% are singletons. Only CD45RO-negative cells positively selected for CCR7 counted as naive CD8 cells, so terminally differentiated effector memory CD45RA+ cells were excluded. Germline V gene sequence: CDR1 MDHEN, CDR2 SYDVKM. The length of the CDR3 is 16 residues. V lost 11 bases and J 1 base, leaving 23 bases between the germline ends. Notes on the study in general: Large sequencing depth failed to make sorted-subset sequencing complete, rarefaction showed. In having few donors, the study represented limited genetic and exposure-history diversity.

Comments on this clone: What it binds is unknown.

Material: naive CD8+ T cells sorted from blood. This TCR came from a woman younger than 45 in good health. The chain combines TRBV28 with TRBJ1-1; possible D gene TRBD1, 5 bases. The CDR3 region has the DNA TGTGCCGCACCTCCGGGACGCCCTCAGGGGAACACTGAAGCTTTCTTT. Its translation: CAAPPGRPQGNTEAFF.